The rows below give T cell receptor beta chains drawn from one sample of a study of T cells in Graves' hyperthyroidism and ophthalmopathy. MiXCR, run by TCRdb on the multiplex PCR reads, gives a single entry per CDR3 protein. Found here are about 250,000 distinct CDR3 sequences, approximately 14% of them singletons; the top ten hold around 30%. Sequenced: blood. These receptor sequences come from a woman aged 45-65 years with Graves' hyperthyroidism that later progressed to Graves' ophthalmopathy. The conserved cysteine and the conserved F or W are not part of the CDR3 here. Each record gives: J gene, clone size, V gene, D gene, CDR3 protein. A D gene is named only where the DNA matches it firmly. Part of the rows lack a size; the others show once, few, many or a class for expanded clones.

j_gene: TRBJ2-2
abundance: many
v_gene: TRBV15
d_gene: .
CDR3aa: ATSVRPDTGELF

j_gene: TRBJ1-2
abundance: many
v_gene: TRBV30
d_gene: .
CDR3aa: AWDNLVTGSQYGYT

j_gene: TRBJ1-2
abundance: many
v_gene: TRBV20-1
d_gene: TRBD1
CDR3aa: SARPGTAYGYT

j_gene: TRBJ1-4
abundance: .
v_gene: TRBV2
d_gene: TRBD1
CDR3aa: ASKRDRPTTNEKLF

j_gene: TRBJ1-1
abundance: .
v_gene: TRBV6-5
d_gene: .
CDR3aa: ASSYFGRTVNTEAF

j_gene: TRBJ2-1
abundance: many
v_gene: TRBV27
d_gene: .
CDR3aa: ASQGSFYNEQF

j_gene: TRBJ2-5
abundance: few
v_gene: TRBV2
d_gene: .
CDR3aa: ASSEAHSWETQY

j_gene: TRBJ2-3
abundance: many
v_gene: TRBV18
d_gene: TRBD2
CDR3aa: ASSGTTTDTQY

j_gene: TRBJ2-2
abundance: .
v_gene: TRBV27
d_gene: TRBD2
CDR3aa: ASSGTSGGGFFSITGELF

j_gene: TRBJ1-6
abundance: .
v_gene: TRBV4-1
d_gene: TRBD1
CDR3aa: ASSRGRGDSPLH

j_gene: TRBJ1-3
abundance: many
v_gene: TRBV5-1
d_gene: .
CDR3aa: ASSADSAGNTIY

j_gene: TRBJ1-1
abundance: many
v_gene: TRBV30
d_gene: .
CDR3aa: AWCRPLRNTEAF

j_gene: TRBJ2-3
abundance: .
v_gene: TRBV7-6
d_gene: TRBD1
CDR3aa: ASIPRQGVADTQY

j_gene: TRBJ1-5
abundance: many
v_gene: TRBV10-1
d_gene: .
CDR3aa: ASSRRRDIHSNQPQH

j_gene: TRBJ2-2
abundance: .
v_gene: TRBV6-1
d_gene: .
CDR3aa: ASSWTHYTGELF

j_gene: TRBJ1-5
abundance: many
v_gene: TRBV7-2
d_gene: .
CDR3aa: ASSVDTARNQPQH

j_gene: TRBJ2-1
abundance: once
v_gene: TRBV9
d_gene: .
CDR3aa: ASSTRRNEQF

j_gene: TRBJ2-7
abundance: many
v_gene: TRBV2
d_gene: TRBD2
CDR3aa: ASSPGTSGRKQY

j_gene: TRBJ2-3
abundance: many
v_gene: TRBV7-2
d_gene: .
CDR3aa: ASSLLLGASTDTQY

j_gene: TRBJ2-3
abundance: many
v_gene: TRBV27
d_gene: .
CDR3aa: ASSFRTGSTDTQY

j_gene: TRBJ1-2
abundance: many
v_gene: TRBV10-3
d_gene: .
CDR3aa: AISRTVSRYGYT

j_gene: TRBJ1-2
abundance: .
v_gene: TRBV14
d_gene: TRBD1
CDR3aa: ASSQGGQGRFRSPNGYT

j_gene: TRBJ2-2
abundance: many
v_gene: TRBV5-1
d_gene: TRBD2
CDR3aa: ASSLAGETGELF

j_gene: TRBJ1-2
abundance: many
v_gene: TRBV20-1
d_gene: .
CDR3aa: SASPGFGGPYGYT